Reported below is one T cell receptor (beta chain). One base away lies a much larger clone, so this may be a sequencing read error. In TCRdb, the reads were re-called with MiXCR into one record per CDR3 protein. Of 600,000 to 800,000 distinct CDR3 sequences in the sample, more than 20% were seen once. In germline, CDR1 is MDHEN, CDR2 SYDVKM. The CDR3 sequence is 14 residues long. These data originate in a study of T cell repertoires in cytomegalovirus infection. About the research overall: Indicated by public TCR beta signatures were CMV infection and matching HLA type.

The source is a human donor in good health (CMV status not recorded). Some clones in this sample may be carry-over from other donors' samples. This chain joins TRBV28 and TRBJ1-4; D unclear. The specimen was CD8+ T cells from PBMCs. The CDR3 DNA follows: TGTGCCAGCACTCCGGACGGGAACAATGAAAAACTGTTGTTT. The encoded protein is CASTPDGNNEKLLF.